This entry is about one TCR beta chain. The source of the sample is a study of blood T cell repertoires in COVID-19. Study-level background: Nucleic acid was either cDNA or gDNA, and it came from T cells, B-cell-depleted T cells, or PBMCs.

Per the original data handling: Using reference gene primer amplification, nucleated cell counts were estimated. The repertoire was sequenced with immunoSEQ multiplex PCR; TCRdb's copy has only in-frame clones and lacks some. V, J and clone size were drawn from that table, and D and trimming were deduced from the DNA. Of approximately 32,000 clones listed, about nine tenths are singletons. Germline V gene lookup returns CDR1 LNHNV and CDR2 YYDKDF (reference sequence). Trimming cost V 1 base and J 5 bases; bases outside gene matches: 4. The CDR3 has 14 residues. This receptor was taken from a man aged 60-69 years with active COVID-19. Sequenced sample: peripheral blood. This sequence joins TRBV15 and TRBJ2-5, with 7 bases identical to TRBD1. CDR3 nucleotides: TGTGCCACCAGCAGAGTACAGGGGCCCGAGACCCAGTACTTC. Its protein is CATSRVQGPETQYF.